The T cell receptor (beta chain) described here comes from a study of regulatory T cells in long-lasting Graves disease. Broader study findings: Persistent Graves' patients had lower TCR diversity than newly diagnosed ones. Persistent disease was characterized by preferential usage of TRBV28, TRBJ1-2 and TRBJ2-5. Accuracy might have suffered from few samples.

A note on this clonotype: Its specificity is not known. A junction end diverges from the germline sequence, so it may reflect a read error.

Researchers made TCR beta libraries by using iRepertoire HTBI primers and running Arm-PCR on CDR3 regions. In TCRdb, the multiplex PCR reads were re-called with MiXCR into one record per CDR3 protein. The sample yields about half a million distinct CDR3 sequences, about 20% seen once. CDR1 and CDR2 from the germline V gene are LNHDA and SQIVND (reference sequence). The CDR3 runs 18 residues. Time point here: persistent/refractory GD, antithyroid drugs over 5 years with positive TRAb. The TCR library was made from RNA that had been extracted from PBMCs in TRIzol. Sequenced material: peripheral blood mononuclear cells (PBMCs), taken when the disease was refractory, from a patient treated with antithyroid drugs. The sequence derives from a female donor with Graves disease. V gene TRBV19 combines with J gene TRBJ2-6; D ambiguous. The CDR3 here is CASGIGRHSYSGANVLTF. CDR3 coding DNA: TGTGCCAGTGGTATAGGAAGGCATAGCTACTCTGGGGCCAACGTCCTGACTTTC.